This T cell receptor beta chain was sequenced in a study of blood T cells in healthy people across ages. The germline gives CDR1 SGHTA, CDR2 FQGNSA. The CDR3 sequence is 17 residues long. J lost 5 bases, V lost 1 base, and 7 bases had no gene match. The authors ran a second PCR of roughly 6 to 12 cycles using a sample-barcoded 5' primer and a J-beta primer mix. TCRdb recomputed calls from the 5' RACE reads with MiXCR, one row per CDR3 protein. This table holds over 1,500,000 distinct CDR3 sequences, roughly 50% found once. This TCR was recovered from a woman in her thirties or forties in good health. The sample consisted of blood. This chain uses TRBV7-2 with TRBJ2-1; 11 bases map to TRBD2. The CDR3: CASSLDFSGGAHNEQFF. CDR3 coding DNA: TGTGCCAGCAGCTTAGATTTTAGCGGGGGGGCCCACAATGAGCAGTTCTTC.